The 20 T cell receptor beta chains presented below share a single source sample, sequenced in a study of immune characterization of retroperitoneal liposarcoma. TCRdb fed the PCR reads into MiXCR, producing one record per CDR3 protein. The sample holds approximately 9,800 distinct CDR3 sequences, roughly a quarter seen once. Input material: tumor tissue. Receptors originate from a female donor with retroperitoneal liposarcoma.

Details on this clonotype: This clone may be a read error of a much larger clone one base away. V usage is TRBV11-2 and J usage is TRBJ2-5, with D uncertain. The J call could be wrong; TRBJ2-1 is a better fit for the DNA end. Germline CDR1 is SGHAT and CDR2 is FQNNGV. The CDR3 is 14 residues long. In DNA form, the CDR3 reads TGTGCCAGCAGCTTAGGGCCAGTACAAGAGACCCAGTTCTTC. Translating gives CASSLGPVQETQFF.

This clonotype was seen at least ten times. The chain has TRBV7-8 and TRBJ1-5; D is unresolved. CDR1 and CDR2 from the germline V gene are SGHVS and FQNEAQ. V was trimmed by 6 bases and J by 3 bases, leaving 9 bases between them. This CDR3 region has 13 residues. This chain's CDR3 is CASSGVINQPQHF. In DNA form, the CDR3 reads TGTGCCAGCAGTGGGGTCATCAATCAGCCCCAGCATTTT.

This clonotype was observed a handful of times. CDR3 amino acids: CASSESNPGREQYF. In DNA, the CDR3 is TGCGCCAGCAGTGAGTCGAATCCGGGAAGGGAGCAGTACTTC. This chain links TRBV10-1 with TRBJ2-5, with D possibly TRBD2 on 5 matching bases. Trimming took 0 bases from V and 11 from J, leaving 16 bases between them. Per the germline V gene, CDR1 is WNHNN and CDR2 is SYGVQD (reference sequence). The CDR3 is 14 residues long.

This clonotype rates as medium-sized. This chain links TRBV6-1 with TRBJ2-3, with D perhaps assigned TRBD1 or TRBD2 (5 bases each). Germline CDR1 MNHNS, CDR2 SASEGT. Trimming removed 5 bases from V and 2 bases from J, with 14 bases in between. The CDR3 sequence is 15 residues long. DNA for the CDR3: TGTGCCAGCAGTACTACCGGGACCCCCACAGATACGCAGTATTTT. Its translation is CASSTTGTPTDTQYF.

This clonotype occurred a few times. This sequence joins TRBV6-1 and TRBJ2-1; D may match TRBD1 or TRBD2 (6 bases each). Trimming shortened V by 6 bases and J by 4 bases, and 16 bases separated the two germline ends. Germline CDR1 reads MNHNS; CDR2 reads SASEGT. This CDR3 has 15 residues. CDR3 DNA sequence: TGTGCCAGCAGCCCCGGCTGGAGGGGGTACAATGAGCAGTTCTTC. As protein: CASSPGWRGYNEQFF.

This clonotype was observed a single time. The J gene is TRBJ2-1, the V gene TRBV12-3 or TRBV12-4, with 7 bases matching TRBD2. With 6 bases clipped from V and 0 bases from J, the junction kept 14 bases outside the gene matches. The CDR3 runs 18 residues. CDR3 nucleotides: TGTGCCAGCAGGAGTACACCGGGAGGACATCTCTCCTACAATGAGCAGTTCTTC. As protein: CASRSTPGGHLSYNEQFF.

This sequence joins TRBV27 and TRBJ2-1; TRBD2 aligns across 7 bases. Losses at the gene ends were 0 bases for V and 6 bases for J; bases not matched to a gene: 5. CDR1 MNHEY and CDR2 SMNVEV come from the germline V gene (reference sequence). The CDR3 is 15 residues long. In nucleotides, the CDR3 is TGTGCCAGCAGTTTATCGGCTAGCGGCCTCAATGAGCAGTTCTTC. This translates into CASSLSASGLNEQFF.

Within the sample, this clonotype is medium-sized. This chain uses TRBV12-3 or TRBV12-4 with TRBJ2-3; TRBD1 might be the D (6 bases). The germline V and J ends were trimmed by 5 bases and 3 bases, with 6 bases remaining between them. The CDR3 spans 12 residues. The CDR3 sequence: CASSTGTDTQYF. CDR3 in DNA: TGTGCCAGCAGTACAGGGACAGATACGCAGTATTTT.

This clonotype is large by share. The gene calls are TRBV7-2 and TRBJ2-5, with 10 bases aligning to TRBD2. With V trimmed by 4 bases and J by 4 bases, 3 bases remained unmatched. Germline assignment: CDR1 SGHTA and CDR2 FQGNSA. The CDR3 contains 14 residues. This CDR3 reads CASSSSGSRETQYF. Here the CDR3 DNA reads TGTGCCAGCAGCTCTAGCGGGAGCAGAGAGACCCAGTACTTC.

V is TRBV5-8 and J is TRBJ2-7, with D perhaps being TRBD1 or TRBD2 (5 bases each). CDR1 is SGHTS, CDR2 YDEGEE, per germline. The V end lost 0 bases, the J end lost 7 bases, and 14 bases lay between the germline ends. CDR3 length: 14 residues. The CDR3 nucleotides read TGTGCCAGCAGCTTGGGCTTGAGGGGCGGAGAGCAGTACTTC. This gives the protein CASSLGLRGGEQYF.

In its sample, this clonotype was seen a few times. The chain carries TRBV6-4 and TRBJ1-2, with 7 nucleotides matching TRBD1. The trim removed 5 bases at V and 2 bases at J, leaving 8 bases unmatched. The germline gives CDR1 MRHNA, CDR2 SNTAGT. There are 15 residues in the CDR3. CDR3 DNA sequence: TGTGCCAGCAGTCCCGGGACAGCCAACAACTATGGCTACACCTTC. This gives the protein CASSPGTANNYGYTF.

The chain uses TRBV5-3 and TRBJ2-1; D remains unclear. TRBV5-3 is annotated as an ORF whose role is uncertain. This CDR3 is built from 15 residues. The V and J ends lost 2 bases and 4 bases respectively, with 13 bases between them. CDR3 coding DNA: TGTGCCAGAAGCTTTTTCGGATCCGGGTACAATGAGCAGTTCTTC. As protein: CARSFFGSGYNEQFF.

This clonotype is medium-sized in the sample. CDR3 sequence: CASSLLFGSGTGELFF. The CDR3 coding sequence is TGTGCCAGCAGTTTGCTATTCGGATCGGGCACCGGGGAGCTGTTTTTT. The rearrangement links TRBV27 to TRBJ2-2; D unresolved. Per the germline V gene, CDR1 is MNHEY and CDR2 is SMNVEV (reference sequence). This CDR3 has 16 residues. V gave up 3 bases and J gave up 4 bases, with 15 bases separating them.

This clonotype ranks as medium-sized. The chain joins TRBV7-8 to TRBJ2-1, with 10 bases that match TRBD2. The CDR3 loop spans 15 amino acids. Germline CDR1 and CDR2: SGHVS and FQNEAQ. V lost 3 bases to trimming and J lost 6 bases; unmatched junction nucleotides: 5. The CDR3 loop reads CASSFPAGGPNEQFF. CDR3 sequence (DNA): TGTGCCAGCAGCTTCCCAGCGGGGGGGCCCAATGAGCAGTTCTTC.

This clonotype counts as medium-sized. The chain carries TRBV12-3 or TRBV12-4 and TRBJ2-3; D ambiguous. The CDR3 loop spans 14 amino acids. Trimming took off 4 bases at V and 0 bases at J, with 8 bases between the two ends. The CDR3 sequence: CASSSVTSTDTQYF. The DNA for the CDR3 is TGTGCCAGCAGTTCGGTGACTAGCACAGATACGCAGTATTTT.

Sample share makes this clonotype large. The J gene is TRBJ2-5, the V gene TRBV7-2, with D hard to call. V gave up 1 base and J gave up 5 bases, with 17 bases separating them. Germline values: CDR1 SGHTA, CDR2 FQGNSA. The length of the CDR3 is 16 residues. The CDR3 loop is CASSLDATTSRETQYF. CDR3 in DNA: TGTGCCAGCAGCTTAGATGCCACCACCTCGCGGGAGACCCAGTACTTC.

The chain is built from TRBV6-1 and TRBJ1-5; D possibly corresponds to TRBD1 (6 bases). Germline loops: CDR1 MNHNS, CDR2 SASEGT. This CDR3 comprises 14 residues. The V and J ends lost 5 bases and 2 bases respectively, with 10 bases between them. In DNA, the CDR3 is TGTGCCAGCAGTCCCTCAGGGGGCAATCAGCCCCAGCATTTT. Translating gives CASSPSGGNQPQHF.

This clonotype was detected only a few times. The rearrangement joins TRBV6-1 to TRBJ2-1; 9 bases line up with TRBD2. V shed 6 bases and J 10 bases; nucleotides not matched to a gene: 10. Germline V CDR1 and CDR2: MNHNS, SASEGT. This CDR3 spans 14 amino acids. The CDR3 region has the DNA TGTGCCAGCAGCCGGACTAGCGCTGGAATCGAGCAGTTCTTC. Its protein is CASSRTSAGIEQFF.

This clonotype came up many times. V gene TRBV6-1 combines with J gene TRBJ2-2; D is undetermined. The germline gives CDR1 MNHNS, CDR2 SASEGT. The CDR3 runs 14 residues. V was trimmed by 3 bases and J by 2 bases, leaving 7 bases between them. CDR3 sequence reads: CASSEVQNTGELFF. DNA of the CDR3: TGTGCCAGCAGTGAGGTACAAAACACCGGGGAGCTGTTTTTT.

This clonotype was seen repeatedly, ten times or more. This chain connects TRBV27 to TRBJ2-1, with D perhaps matching TRBD2 (5 bases). The CDR3 length is 13 residues. From germline, CDR1 is MNHEY and CDR2 SMNVEV (reference sequence). V was shortened by 2 bases and J by 7 bases, with 9 bases between the two germline ends. This CDR3 is CASSLARVNEQFF. For the CDR3, the DNA is TGTGCCAGCAGTTTAGCGAGGGTTAATGAGCAGTTCTTC.